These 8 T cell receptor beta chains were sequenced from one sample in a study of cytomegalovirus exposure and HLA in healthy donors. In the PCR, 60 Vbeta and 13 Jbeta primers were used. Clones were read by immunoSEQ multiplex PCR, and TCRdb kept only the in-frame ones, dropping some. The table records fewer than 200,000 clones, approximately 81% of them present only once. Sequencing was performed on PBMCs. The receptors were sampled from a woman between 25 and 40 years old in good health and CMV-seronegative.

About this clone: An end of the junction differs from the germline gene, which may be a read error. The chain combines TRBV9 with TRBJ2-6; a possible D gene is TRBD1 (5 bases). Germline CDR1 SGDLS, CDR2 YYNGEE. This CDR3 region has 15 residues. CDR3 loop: CASSARVSGANGLTF. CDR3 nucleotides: TGTGCCAGCAGCGCAAGGGTATCTGGGGCCAACGGCCTGACTTTC.

CDR3: CASSARLAGGRLAKNIQYF. DNA for the CDR3: TGTGCCAGCAGCGCGAGACTAGCGGGGGGCCGGTTAGCCAAAAACATTCAGTACTTC. The rearrangement uses TRBV13 and TRBJ2-4; 13 bases match TRBD2. Germline CDR1 PRHDT, CDR2 FYEKMQ (reference sequence). The CDR3 loop spans 19 amino acids. The junction had 10 bases not matched to a gene; V was cut back by 5 bases and J by 0 bases.

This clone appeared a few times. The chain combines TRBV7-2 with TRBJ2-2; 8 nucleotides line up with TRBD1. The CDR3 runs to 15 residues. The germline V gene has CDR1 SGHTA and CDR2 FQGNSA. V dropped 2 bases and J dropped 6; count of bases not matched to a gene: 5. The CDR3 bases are TGTGCCAGCAGCTTACAGGGGGCGCGGTCCGGGGAGCTGTTTTTT. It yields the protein CASSLQGARSGELFF.

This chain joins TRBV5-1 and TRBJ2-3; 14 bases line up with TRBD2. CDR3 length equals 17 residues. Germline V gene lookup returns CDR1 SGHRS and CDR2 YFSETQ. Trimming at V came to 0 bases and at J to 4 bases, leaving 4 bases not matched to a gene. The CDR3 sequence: CASSLGGTSGSADTQYF. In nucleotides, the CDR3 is TGCGCCAGCAGCTTGGGAGGGACTAGCGGGAGTGCAGATACGCAGTATTTT.

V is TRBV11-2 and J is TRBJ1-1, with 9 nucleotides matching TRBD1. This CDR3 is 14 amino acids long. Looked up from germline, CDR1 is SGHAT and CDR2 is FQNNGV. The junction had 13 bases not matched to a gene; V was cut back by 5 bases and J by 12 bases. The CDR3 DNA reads TGTGCCAGCAGCCCAGGGACAGGGAGCGGTCCAACTTTCTTT. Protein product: CASSPGTGSGPTFF.

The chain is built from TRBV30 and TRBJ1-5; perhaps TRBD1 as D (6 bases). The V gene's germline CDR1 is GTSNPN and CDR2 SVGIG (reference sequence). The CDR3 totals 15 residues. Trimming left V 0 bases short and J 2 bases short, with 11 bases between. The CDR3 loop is CAWSVQGHGNQPQHF. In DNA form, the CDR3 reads TGTGCCTGGAGTGTACAGGGCCATGGCAATCAGCCCCAGCATTTT.

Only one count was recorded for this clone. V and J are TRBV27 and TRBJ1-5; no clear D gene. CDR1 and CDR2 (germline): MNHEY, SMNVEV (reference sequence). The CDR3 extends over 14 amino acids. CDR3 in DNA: TGTGTTACGGCGCCGGGGTATAGCAATCAGCCCCAGCATTTT. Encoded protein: CVTAPGYSNQPQHF.

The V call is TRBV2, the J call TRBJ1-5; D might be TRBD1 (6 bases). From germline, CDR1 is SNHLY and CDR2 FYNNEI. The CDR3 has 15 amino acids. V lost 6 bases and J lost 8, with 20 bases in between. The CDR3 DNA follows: TGTGCCAGCAGCGCCTTTTCAGGGGCTGCGGAGCCCCAGCATTTT. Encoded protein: CASSAFSGAAEPQHF.